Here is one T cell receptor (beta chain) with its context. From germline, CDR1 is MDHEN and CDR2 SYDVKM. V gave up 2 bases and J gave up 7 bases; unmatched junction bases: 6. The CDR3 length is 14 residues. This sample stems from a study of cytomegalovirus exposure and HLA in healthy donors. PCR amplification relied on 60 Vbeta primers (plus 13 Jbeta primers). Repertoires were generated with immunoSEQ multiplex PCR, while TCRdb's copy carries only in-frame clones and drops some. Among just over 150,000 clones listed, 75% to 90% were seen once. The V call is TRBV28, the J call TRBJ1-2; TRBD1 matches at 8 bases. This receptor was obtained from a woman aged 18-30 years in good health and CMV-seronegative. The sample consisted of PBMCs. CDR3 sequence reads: CASSLTQGAGGYTF. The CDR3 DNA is TGTGCCAGCAGTTTAACGCAGGGGGCTGGTGGCTACACCTTC.